Below, 5 T cell receptor beta chains from the same sample are listed, as sequenced in a study of cytomegalovirus exposure and HLA in healthy donors. Clones were read by immunoSEQ multiplex PCR, and TCRdb kept only the in-frame ones, dropping some. Of fewer than 200,000 clones in the sample, 75% to 90% are singletons; the top ten hold about 15%. The sample consisted of PBMCs. These receptors all stem from a man between 18 and 29 years old in good health and CMV-seropositive.

The V gene is TRBV7-8, the J gene TRBJ2-4; 12 bases are a match to TRBD2. The length of the CDR3 is 16 residues. Germline V CDR1 and CDR2: SGHVS, FQNEAQ. The V and J ends lost 2 bases and 2 bases, in that order; junction bases with no gene match: 1. The CDR3 DNA sequence: TGTGCCAGCAGCTTACTAGCGGGAGGGCCCAAAAACATTCAGTACTTC. It is translated as CASSLLAGGPKNIQYF.

Here the CDR3 DNA reads TGTGCCAGCAGCGTGGAAGGGGGCGGGAATTCACCCCTCCACTTT. It codes for CASSVEGGGNSPLHF. The chain has TRBV9 and TRBJ1-6; 7 bases fit TRBD1. With V trimmed by 2 bases and J by 7 bases, 6 bases remained unmatched. Germline CDR1 is SGDLS and CDR2 is YYNGEE. The CDR3 is made up of 15 amino acids. The variable domain in full, with the rest retrieved from reference TRBV9 and TRBJ1-6, is DSGVTQTPKHLITATGQRVTLRCSPRSGDLSVYWYQQSLDQGLQFLIQYYNGEERAKGNILERFSAQQFPDLHSELNLSSLELGDSALYFCASSVEGGGNSPLHFGNGTRLTVT.

The chain carries TRBV27 and TRBJ2-1, with 10 bases that match TRBD2. This CDR3 comprises 15 residues. CDR1 is MNHEY, CDR2 SMNVEV, per germline (reference sequence). V gave up 5 bases and J gave up 3 bases; unmatched junction bases: 4. The CDR3 DNA follows: TGTGCCAGCAGTCTCGTAGCGGGAGGCTACAATGAGCAGTTCTTC. It translates to CASSLVAGGYNEQFF.

The rearrangement uses TRBV9 and TRBJ2-3; a possible D gene is TRBD1 (6 bases). Trimming left V 3 bases short and J 8 bases short, with 19 bases between. The CDR3 spans 15 residues. Germline V gene lookup returns CDR1 SGDLS and CDR2 YYNGEE. This CDR3 reads CASSGKGVPVGTQYF. The CDR3 DNA is TGTGCCAGCAGCGGAAAGGGGGTCCCTGTAGGTACGCAGTATTTT. The complete variable domain, with remaining parts taken from reference TRBV9 and TRBJ2-3, reads DSGVTQTPKHLITATGQRVTLRCSPRSGDLSVYWYQQSLDQGLQFLIQYYNGEERAKGNILERFSAQQFPDLHSELNLSSLELGDSALYFCASSGKGVPVGTQYFGPGTRLTVL.

The chain carries TRBV7-2 and TRBJ2-5, with TRBD2 as a possible D gene (6 bases). Germline V gene sequence: CDR1 SGHTA, CDR2 FQGNSA. V lost 3 bases to trimming and J lost 4 bases, with 9 bases between them. The CDR3 length is 13 residues. The CDR3 DNA sequence: TGTGCCAGCAGCTTTTGGGGGGTAGAGACCCAGTACTTC. Translation gives CASSFWGVETQYF.